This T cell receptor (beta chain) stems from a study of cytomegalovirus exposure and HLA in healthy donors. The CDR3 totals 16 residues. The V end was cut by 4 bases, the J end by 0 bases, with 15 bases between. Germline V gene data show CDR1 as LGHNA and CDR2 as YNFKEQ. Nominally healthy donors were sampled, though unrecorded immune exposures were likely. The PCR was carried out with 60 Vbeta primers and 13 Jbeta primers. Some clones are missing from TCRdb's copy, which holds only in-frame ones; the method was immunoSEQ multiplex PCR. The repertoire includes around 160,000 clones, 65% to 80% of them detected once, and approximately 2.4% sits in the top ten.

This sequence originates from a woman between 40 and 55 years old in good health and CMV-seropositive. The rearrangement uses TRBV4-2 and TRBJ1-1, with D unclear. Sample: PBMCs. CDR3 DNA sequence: TGTGCCAGCAGCCGACTGGGCTCGGGAATGAACACTGAAGCTTTCTTT. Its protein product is CASSRLGSGMNTEAFF.